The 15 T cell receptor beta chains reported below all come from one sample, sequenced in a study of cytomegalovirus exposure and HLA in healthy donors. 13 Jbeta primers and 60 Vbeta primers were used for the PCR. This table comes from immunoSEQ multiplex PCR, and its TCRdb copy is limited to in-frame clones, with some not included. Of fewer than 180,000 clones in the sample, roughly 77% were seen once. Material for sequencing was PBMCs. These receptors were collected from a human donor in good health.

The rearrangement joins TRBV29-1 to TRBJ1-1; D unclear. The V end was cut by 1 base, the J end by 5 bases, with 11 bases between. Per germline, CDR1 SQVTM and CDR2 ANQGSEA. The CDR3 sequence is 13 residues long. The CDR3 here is CSVEGERLTEAFF. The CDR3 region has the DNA TGCAGCGTTGAAGGGGAGCGCCTAACTGAAGCTTTCTTT.

CDR3: CATKGVAHTEAFF. The CDR3 nucleotides read TGTGCCACCAAGGGGGTCGCGCACACTGAAGCTTTCTTT. The J gene is TRBJ1-1, the V gene TRBV6-5, with D maybe TRBD1 (6 bases). From germline, CDR1 is MNHEY and CDR2 SVGAGI. The CDR3 consists of 13 residues. Trimming stripped 10 bases from V and 3 bases from J, with 15 bases between.

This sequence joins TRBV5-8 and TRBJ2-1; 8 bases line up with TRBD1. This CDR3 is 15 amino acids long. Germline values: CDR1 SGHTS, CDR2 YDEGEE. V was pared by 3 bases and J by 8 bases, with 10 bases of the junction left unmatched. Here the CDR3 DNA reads TGTGCCAGCAGCTCTAACAGGGGGGTTTGGGATGAGCAGTTCTTC. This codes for CASSSNRGVWDEQFF.

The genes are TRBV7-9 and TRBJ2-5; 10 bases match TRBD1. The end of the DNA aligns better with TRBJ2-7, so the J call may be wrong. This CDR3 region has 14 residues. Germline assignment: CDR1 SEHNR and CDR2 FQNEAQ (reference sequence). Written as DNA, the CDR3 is TGTGCCAGCAGCTTGGGACAGGGGTTGCACGAGCAGTACTTC. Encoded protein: CASSLGQGLHEQYF.

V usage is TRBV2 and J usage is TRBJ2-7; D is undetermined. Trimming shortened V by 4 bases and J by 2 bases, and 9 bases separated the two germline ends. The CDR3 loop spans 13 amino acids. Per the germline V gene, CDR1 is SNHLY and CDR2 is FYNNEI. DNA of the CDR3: TGTGCCAGCAGTGGAGGAGTTACCTACGAGCAGTACTTC. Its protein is CASSGGVTYEQYF.

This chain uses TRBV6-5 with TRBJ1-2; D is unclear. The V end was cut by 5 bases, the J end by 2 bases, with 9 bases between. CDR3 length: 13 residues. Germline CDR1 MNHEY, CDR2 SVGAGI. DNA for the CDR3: TGTGCCAGCAGTCCGAGCGGGAACTATGGCTACACCTTC. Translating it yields CASSPSGNYGYTF.

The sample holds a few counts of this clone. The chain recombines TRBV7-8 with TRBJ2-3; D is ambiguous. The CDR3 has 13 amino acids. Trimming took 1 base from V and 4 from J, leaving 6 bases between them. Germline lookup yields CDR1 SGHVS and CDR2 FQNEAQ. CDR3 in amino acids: CASSLDRPDTQYF. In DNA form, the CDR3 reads TGTGCCAGCAGCTTAGACAGACCAGATACGCAGTATTTT.

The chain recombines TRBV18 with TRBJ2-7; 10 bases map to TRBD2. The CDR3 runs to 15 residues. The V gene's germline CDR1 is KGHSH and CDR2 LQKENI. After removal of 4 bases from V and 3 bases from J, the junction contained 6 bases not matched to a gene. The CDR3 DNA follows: TGTGCCAGCTCACAACTAGCGGGGACAATCTACGAGCAGTACTTC. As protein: CASSQLAGTIYEQYF.

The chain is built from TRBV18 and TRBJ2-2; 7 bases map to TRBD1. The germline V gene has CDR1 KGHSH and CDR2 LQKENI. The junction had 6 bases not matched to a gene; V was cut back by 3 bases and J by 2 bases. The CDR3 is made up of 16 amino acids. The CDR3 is CASSPPTGSNTGELFF. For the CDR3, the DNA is TGTGCCAGCTCACCTCCGACAGGGTCAAACACCGGGGAGCTGTTTTTT.

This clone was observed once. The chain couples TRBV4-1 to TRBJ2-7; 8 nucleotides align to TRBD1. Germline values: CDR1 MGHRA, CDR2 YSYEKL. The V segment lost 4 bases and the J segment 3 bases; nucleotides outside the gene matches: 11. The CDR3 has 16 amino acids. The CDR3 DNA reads TGCGCCAGCAGCCCACCGGACAGGGCGACTGACTACGAGCAGTACTTC. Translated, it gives CASSPPDRATDYEQYF.

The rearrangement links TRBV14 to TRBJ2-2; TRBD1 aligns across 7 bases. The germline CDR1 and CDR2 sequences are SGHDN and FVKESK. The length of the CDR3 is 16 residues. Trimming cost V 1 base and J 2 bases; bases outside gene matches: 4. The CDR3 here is CASSQVRTGNTGELFF. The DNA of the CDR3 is TGTGCCAGCAGCCAAGTCCGGACAGGCAACACCGGGGAGCTGTTTTTT.

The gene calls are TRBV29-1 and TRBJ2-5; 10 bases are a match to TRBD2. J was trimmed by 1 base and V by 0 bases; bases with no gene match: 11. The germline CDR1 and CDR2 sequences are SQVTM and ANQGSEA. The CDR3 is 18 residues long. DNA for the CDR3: TGCAGCGTTGAAGAGCGGCGTGGTCTAGCGGGGGTCCAAGAGACCCAGTACTTC. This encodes CSVEERRGLAGVQETQYF.

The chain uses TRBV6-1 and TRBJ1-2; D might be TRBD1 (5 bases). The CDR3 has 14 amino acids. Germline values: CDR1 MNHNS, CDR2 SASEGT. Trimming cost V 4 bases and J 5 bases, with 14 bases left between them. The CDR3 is CASSVREGIYGYTF. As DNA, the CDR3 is TGTGCCAGCAGTGTCAGGGAGGGTATTTATGGCTACACCTTC.

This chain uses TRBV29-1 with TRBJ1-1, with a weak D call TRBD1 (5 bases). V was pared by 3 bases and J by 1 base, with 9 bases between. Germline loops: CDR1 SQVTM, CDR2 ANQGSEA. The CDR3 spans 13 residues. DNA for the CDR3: TGCAGCGTTGATCCCACAGGGAACACTGAAGCTTTCTTT. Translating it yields CSVDPTGNTEAFF. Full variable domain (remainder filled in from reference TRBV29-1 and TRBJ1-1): SAVISQKPSRDICQRGTSLTIQCQVDSQVTMMFWYRQQPGQSLTLIATANQGSEATYESGFVIDKFPISRPNLTFSTLTVSNMSPEDSSIYLCSVDPTGNTEAFFGQGTRLTVV.

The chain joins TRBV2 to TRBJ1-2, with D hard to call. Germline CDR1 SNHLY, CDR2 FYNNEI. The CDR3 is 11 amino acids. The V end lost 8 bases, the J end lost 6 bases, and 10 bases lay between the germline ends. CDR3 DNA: TGTGCCAGCGGATGGACTGATGGCTACACCTTC. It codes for CASGWTDGYTF.